The present TCR beta chain was sequenced within a study of Ad26.COV2.S vaccination and SARS-CoV-2 variants. Measured with immunoSEQ multiplex PCR; TCRdb has only the in-frame clones, and not every one. Of about 680,000 clones listed, around 89% were seen once; the top ten hold about 1.5%. V dropped 2 bases and J dropped 6; count of bases not matched to a gene: 5. Germline V gives CDR1 KGHSH, CDR2 LQKENI. The CDR3 totals 14 residues. Treatment in this sample: some 19 received Ad26.COV2.S at low or high dose, single or two shots; several received placebo; per-sample allocation not given. Sample collection was performed on day 63 after the first vaccine or placebo injection. This clone appeared a single time.

The rearrangement links TRBV18 to TRBJ2-7; 9 bases agree with TRBD1. This specimen was peripheral blood, taken in a trial of Ad26.COV2.S vaccine versus placebo. The sequence came from a person between 18 and 60 years old who received the Ad26.COV2.S COVID-19 vaccine or a placebo. The CDR3 DNA reads TGTGCCAGCTCACCAGGGGACAGGGTAAGCGAGCAGTACTTC. It encodes CASSPGDRVSEQYF.